The rows below give T cell receptor beta chains drawn from one sample of a study of PD-1 blockade in classical Hodgkin lymphoma. Produced via immunoSEQ multiplex PCR; TCRdb's table is partial and in-frame only. The sample records 70,000 or so clones, nearly 95% being singletons. Sequencing input: peripheral blood mononuclear cells (PBMCs). These receptors all stem from a human donor with classical Hodgkin lymphoma. Each CDR3 is given with its conserved first and last residue. The order of the fields is CDR3 DNA, CDR3 protein, D gene, V gene, clone size, J gene. A D gene is named only where the DNA matches it firmly. Size is stated for part of the rows, as once, few or many counts, or as a class when the clone is expanded.

CDR3 DNA: TGTGCCAGCAGCTTAGAGCACAGGGCCACTGAAGCTTTCTTT; CDR3 protein: CASSLEHRATEAFF; D gene: -; V gene: TRBV7-9; clone size: -; J gene: TRBJ1-1
CDR3 DNA: TGTGCCAGCAGCTCGCCCCAGGTAGCTAACTATGGCTACACCTTC; CDR3 protein: CASSSPQVANYGYTF; D gene: -; V gene: TRBV7-9; clone size: -; J gene: TRBJ1-2
CDR3 DNA: TGTGCCAGCAGCGTAAGGGCGGGGGAGCAGTTCTTC; CDR3 protein: CASSVRAGEQFF; D gene: -; V gene: TRBV9; clone size: -; J gene: TRBJ2-1
CDR3 DNA: TGTGCCAGCAGTGAAGCCGTTTACAATTCACCCCTCCACTTT; CDR3 protein: CASSEAVYNSPLHF; D gene: -; V gene: TRBV6-1; clone size: -; J gene: TRBJ1-6
CDR3 DNA: TGTGCCAGCAGTTCACAGGGTTTACGGCAGTTCTTC; CDR3 protein: CASSSQGLRQFF; D gene: -; V gene: TRBV28; clone size: -; J gene: TRBJ2-1
CDR3 DNA: TGTGCCAGCAGTCGGGGTCCTAACTATGGCTACACCTTC; CDR3 protein: CASSRGPNYGYTF; D gene: -; V gene: TRBV6-1; clone size: -; J gene: TRBJ1-2
CDR3 DNA: TGTGCCAGCAGCCTCGACAGGGGGCGGAATTCACCCCTCCACTTT; CDR3 protein: CASSLDRGRNSPLHF; D gene: TRBD1; V gene: TRBV6-5; clone size: -; J gene: TRBJ1-6
CDR3 DNA: TGTGCCAGCAGCGTAGCATCGGGACCTAACTACGAGCAGTACTTC; CDR3 protein: CASSVASGPNYEQYF; D gene: -; V gene: TRBV9; clone size: once; J gene: TRBJ2-7
CDR3 DNA: TGTGCCAGCAGTTACTCGAAGCAGGGTTCGGGCTATGGCTACACCTTC; CDR3 protein: CASSYSKQGSGYGYTF; D gene: -; V gene: TRBV6-6; clone size: -; J gene: TRBJ1-2
CDR3 DNA: TGTGCCAGCAGTTTCAGGGTACCCTACGAGCAGTACTTC; CDR3 protein: CASSFRVPYEQYF; D gene: -; V gene: TRBV6-5; clone size: -; J gene: TRBJ2-7
CDR3 DNA: TGTGCCAGCAAGGTACAGGAGACCTCACCCCTCCACTTT; CDR3 protein: CASKVQETSPLHF; D gene: -; V gene: TRBV2; clone size: -; J gene: TRBJ1-6
CDR3 DNA: TGTGCCAGCTCACCTAGGACAGGAATGGAGGACACTGAAGCTTTCTTT; CDR3 protein: CASSPRTGMEDTEAFF; D gene: TRBD1; V gene: TRBV18; clone size: -; J gene: TRBJ1-1
CDR3 DNA: TGTGCCAGCAGCTCCGCGGGTACGCAAGAGACCCAGTACTTC; CDR3 protein: CASSSAGTQETQYF; D gene: -; V gene: TRBV5-4; clone size: once; J gene: TRBJ2-5
CDR3 DNA: TGTGCCAGCAGCTGGGGGCGCTTCACAGATACGCAGTATTTT; CDR3 protein: CASSWGRFTDTQYF; D gene: -; V gene: TRBV7-2; clone size: -; J gene: TRBJ2-3
CDR3 DNA: TGCGCCAGCAGCGTAGATACTAGGGACCCCTACAATGAGCAGTTCTTC; CDR3 protein: CASSVDTRDPYNEQFF; D gene: -; V gene: TRBV4-1; clone size: -; J gene: TRBJ2-1
CDR3 DNA: TGTGCCAGCAGTTACCTAAATCAGCCCCAGCATTTT; CDR3 protein: CASSYLNQPQHF; D gene: -; V gene: TRBV6-6; clone size: -; J gene: TRBJ1-5
CDR3 DNA: TGTGCCAGCAGTCGCAGGGCCCTCGGAGAGACCCAGTACTTC; CDR3 protein: CASSRRALGETQYF; D gene: -; V gene: TRBV6-6; clone size: -; J gene: TRBJ2-5
CDR3 DNA: TGTGCCAGCAGTCAACCCCGGGCGTTCGGGGGAAAACTGTTTTTT; CDR3 protein: CASSQPRAFGGKLFF; D gene: -; V gene: TRBV25-1; clone size: -; J gene: TRBJ1-4
CDR3 DNA: TGCGCCAGCAGGGAGGACGGTTCGGGGGGCACTGAAGCTTTCTTT; CDR3 protein: CASREDGSGGTEAFF; D gene: -; V gene: TRBV10-2; clone size: once; J gene: TRBJ1-1
CDR3 DNA: TGTGCTACTGGGGCCAACGTCCTGACTTTC; CDR3 protein: CATGANVLTF; D gene: -; V gene: TRBV14; clone size: -; J gene: TRBJ2-6
CDR3 DNA: TGTGCCAGCAGCGACGGACAGGGCCACGAGCAGTACTTC; CDR3 protein: CASSDGQGHEQYF; D gene: TRBD1; V gene: TRBV9; clone size: -; J gene: TRBJ2-7
CDR3 DNA: TGTGCCAGCAGCTTAACGGGCGGGAGGGCTAGCGAGCAGTACTTC; CDR3 protein: CASSLTGGRASEQYF; D gene: TRBD2; V gene: TRBV7-2; clone size: -; J gene: TRBJ2-7
CDR3 DNA: TGCGCCAGCAGCTCCGGTAGGGGGGTGCGGCCGGCACAATACGAGCAGTACTTC; CDR3 protein: CASSSGRGVRPAQYEQYF; D gene: -; V gene: TRBV5-1; clone size: few; J gene: TRBJ2-7
CDR3 DNA: TGTGCCAGCAGGCCGGGACTAGCGTCAGATACGCAGTATTTT; CDR3 protein: CASRPGLASDTQYF; D gene: TRBD2; V gene: TRBV6-5; clone size: once; J gene: TRBJ2-3
CDR3 DNA: TGTGCCAGCAGTCCTAGGCGGGGGGGCTCCTACGAGCAGTACTTC; CDR3 protein: CASSPRRGGSYEQYF; D gene: TRBD2; V gene: TRBV5-4; clone size: -; J gene: TRBJ2-7
CDR3 DNA: TGTGCCAGCAGGCAGTGCAATAGTCGGACCTATGGCTACACCTTC; CDR3 protein: CASRQCNSRTYGYTF; D gene: -; V gene: TRBV5-6; clone size: -; J gene: TRBJ1-2
CDR3 DNA: TGTGCCAGCAGCTTACGCGGGAGCCCCCTCAATGAGCAGTTCTTC; CDR3 protein: CASSLRGSPLNEQFF; D gene: TRBD2; V gene: TRBV7-2; clone size: -; J gene: TRBJ2-1
CDR3 DNA: TGTGCCAGCAGTAGGGGGGAGGTAGGGGCGAGACTTCGTGGCTACACCTTC; CDR3 protein: CASSRGEVGARLRGYTF; D gene: -; V gene: TRBV2; clone size: once; J gene: TRBJ1-2
CDR3 DNA: TGTGCCAGTCGGGGCCCTCAAGAGACCCAGTACTTC; CDR3 protein: CASRGPQETQYF; D gene: -; V gene: TRBV10-3; clone size: -; J gene: TRBJ2-5
CDR3 DNA: TGTGCCAACTCGGGACAATCCGGCTATGGCTACACCTTC; CDR3 protein: CANSGQSGYGYTF; D gene: -; V gene: TRBV10-3; clone size: -; J gene: TRBJ1-2
CDR3 DNA: TGTGCCAGCGGGGGACGAGTCTACAATGAGCAGTTCTTC; CDR3 protein: CASGGRVYNEQFF; D gene: -; V gene: TRBV11-2; clone size: -; J gene: TRBJ2-1
CDR3 DNA: TGTGCCAGCAGTCGAGGCGAGACCCAGTACTTC; CDR3 protein: CASSRGETQYF; D gene: -; V gene: TRBV4-2; clone size: -; J gene: TRBJ2-5
CDR3 DNA: TGCGCCAGCAGTGAAACCGGGACAGGGGTTGATGGCTACACCTTC; CDR3 protein: CASSETGTGVDGYTF; D gene: TRBD1; V gene: TRBV10-1; clone size: -; J gene: TRBJ1-2
CDR3 DNA: TGTGCCAGCAGTTCCCTAGTGGACACTGAAGCTTTCTTT; CDR3 protein: CASSSLVDTEAFF; D gene: -; V gene: TRBV2; clone size: -; J gene: TRBJ1-1
CDR3 DNA: TGCGCCAGCAGCTCACAGGGGGGATATGGCTACACCTTC; CDR3 protein: CASSSQGGYGYTF; D gene: TRBD1; V gene: TRBV5-1; clone size: -; J gene: TRBJ1-2
CDR3 DNA: TGTGCCAGCAGTTACAGACATAACACCGGGGAGCTGTTTTTT; CDR3 protein: CASSYRHNTGELFF; D gene: -; V gene: TRBV6-6; clone size: -; J gene: TRBJ2-2
CDR3 DNA: TGCAGCGTTGCGGGCAGGGCAAAAAACATTCAGTACTTC; CDR3 protein: CSVAGRAKNIQYF; D gene: -; V gene: TRBV29-1; clone size: -; J gene: TRBJ2-4
CDR3 DNA: TGTGCCAGCAGCTTACGACAGGATTTTCACTTC; CDR3 protein: CASSLRQDFHF; D gene: -; V gene: TRBV7-8; clone size: -; J gene: TRBJ2-5
CDR3 DNA: TGTGCCATCGGAGGGTATGGCTACACCTTC; CDR3 protein: CAIGGYGYTF; D gene: -; V gene: TRBV28; clone size: -; J gene: TRBJ1-2
CDR3 DNA: TGCAGCTCGGAGGGGCTTGGGACTGAAGCTTTCTTT; CDR3 protein: CSSEGLGTEAFF; D gene: -; V gene: TRBV29-1; clone size: once; J gene: TRBJ1-1
CDR3 DNA: TGTGCCACCAGTACACTAGCGGGTCTAGGGGTGACCCAGTACTTC; CDR3 protein: CATSTLAGLGVTQYF; D gene: TRBD2; V gene: TRBV15; clone size: -; J gene: TRBJ2-5
CDR3 DNA: TGTGCTAGTGCCATTAGCGGGGTTACTGAGCAGTTCTTC; CDR3 protein: CASAISGVTEQFF; D gene: TRBD2; V gene: TRBV12-5; clone size: -; J gene: TRBJ2-1
CDR3 DNA: TGCGCCAGCAGCCCTCATCTAGCGGGGGTCTACAATGAGCAGTTCTTC; CDR3 protein: CASSPHLAGVYNEQFF; D gene: TRBD2; V gene: TRBV5-1; clone size: -; J gene: TRBJ2-1
CDR3 DNA: TGTGCCAGCAGCTTAACAGGTCCTTATAATGAAAAACTGTTTTTT; CDR3 protein: CASSLTGPYNEKLFF; D gene: -; V gene: TRBV7-2; clone size: -; J gene: TRBJ1-4
CDR3 DNA: TGTGCCAGCAGTGAAGATTACCTGACAGGGTCTCGTGGCTACACCTTC; CDR3 protein: CASSEDYLTGSRGYTF; D gene: TRBD1; V gene: TRBV6-1; clone size: -; J gene: TRBJ1-2
CDR3 DNA: TGTGCCATCAGTGAGTTAAGTAATGAGCAGTTCTTC; CDR3 protein: CAISELSNEQFF; D gene: -; V gene: TRBV10-3; clone size: -; J gene: TRBJ2-1
CDR3 DNA: TGTGCCAGCAGCGGTGTGGACCAAGAGACCCAGTACTTC; CDR3 protein: CASSGVDQETQYF; D gene: -; V gene: TRBV5-4; clone size: -; J gene: TRBJ2-5
CDR3 DNA: TGTGCCAGCAGCTCCCGAGACAACGTAGTCGGGTCCCAGTACTTC; CDR3 protein: CASSSRDNVVGSQYF; D gene: -; V gene: TRBV7-6; clone size: -; J gene: TRBJ2-5
CDR3 DNA: TGTGCCAGCAGTTACTCCGGGGGGCGGCAGTTCTTC; CDR3 protein: CASSYSGGRQFF; D gene: -; V gene: TRBV6-6; clone size: -; J gene: TRBJ2-1
CDR3 DNA: TGTGCCAGCAGGCGAAGACCCCAGAGCAATACGCAGTATTTT; CDR3 protein: CASRRRPQSNTQYF; D gene: -; V gene: TRBV2; clone size: -; J gene: TRBJ2-3
CDR3 DNA: TGTGCCAGCAGCTTTATAGGTGCAGATACGCAGTATTTT; CDR3 protein: CASSFIGADTQYF; D gene: -; V gene: TRBV7-9; clone size: -; J gene: TRBJ2-3
CDR3 DNA: TGTGCCAGCAGCTTATACGGTGGGCGGGAGTCACCCCTCCACTTT; CDR3 protein: CASSLYGGRESPLHF; D gene: -; V gene: TRBV7-9; clone size: -; J gene: TRBJ1-6
CDR3 DNA: TGTGCCAGCAGCTCGCAAGGGGGGCCTAATGAAAAACTGTTTTTT; CDR3 protein: CASSSQGGPNEKLFF; D gene: -; V gene: TRBV27; clone size: -; J gene: TRBJ1-4
CDR3 DNA: TGTGCCAGCAGCCTACCGAGTAGCACTGAAGCTTTCTTT; CDR3 protein: CASSLPSSTEAFF; D gene: -; V gene: TRBV14; clone size: -; J gene: TRBJ1-1
CDR3 DNA: TGTGCCACCAGCAGAGATGGGATAAGGAATTCACCCCTCCACTTT; CDR3 protein: CATSRDGIRNSPLHF; D gene: -; V gene: TRBV15; clone size: -; J gene: TRBJ1-6
CDR3 DNA: TGCGCCAGCAGCCAAGAGGTGGGAAGGGCCTACAATGAGCAGTTCTTC; CDR3 protein: CASSQEVGRAYNEQFF; D gene: -; V gene: TRBV4-3; clone size: -; J gene: TRBJ2-1
CDR3 DNA: TGTGCCAGCAGGTTCGACCGGGACAGCTCCTACGAGCAGTACTTC; CDR3 protein: CASRFDRDSSYEQYF; D gene: TRBD1; V gene: TRBV2; clone size: -; J gene: TRBJ2-7